The subject of this entry is one T cell receptor beta chain. The data originate from a study of blood T cell repertoires in COVID-19. Across the whole study: Samples of COVID-19 (acute and convalescent) were obtained from the United States, Italy and Spain. In each case, the material was cDNA or gDNA derived from T cells, B-cell-depleted T cells, or PBMCs.

V lost 5 bases and J 1 base, leaving 22 bases between the germline ends. The CDR3 extends over 18 amino acids. Germline V gene sequence: CDR1 SGHVS, CDR2 FQNEAQ. Original handling: The assay estimated nucleated cells by amplifying reference gene primers. Sequencing used immunoSEQ multiplex PCR; TCRdb keeps in-frame clones, though not all of them. V and J calls and clone size are those listed in that table; D and trimming were worked out from the DNA. This table holds around 60,000 clones, roughly four fifths found once. Enrollment of patients from Seattle took place during active infection, with longitudinal follow-up.

The source material was peripheral blood. This receptor was identified in a man aged 50 to 59 with COVID-19, enrolled during active disease. This chain uses TRBV7-8 with TRBJ2-3, with a tentative D call TRBD1 (7 bases). CDR3 protein: CASSLTGAGSGGTDTQYF. The DNA for the CDR3 is TGTGCCAGCAGCCTTACAGGGGCGGGCTCGGGAGGCACAGATACGCAGTATTTT.